This T cell receptor beta chain was identified during a study of blood T cells in healthy people across ages. Through a sample-barcoded 5' primer and a J-beta primer mix, a second PCR was run for roughly 6 to 11 cycles. TCRdb reanalysed the 5' RACE reads using MiXCR and keeps one entry per CDR3 protein. The repertoire holds approximately 800,000 distinct CDR3 sequences, around two thirds seen once, with 28% in the top ten. CDR1 is MNHEY, CDR2 SVGEGT, per germline. Deletions cut 4 bases from V and 2 bases from J, with 12 bases between. The CDR3 contains 14 residues. Only a few counts were recorded for this clonotype.

This TCR was recovered from a man under 40 in good health. V gene TRBV6-2 or TRBV6-3 combines with J gene TRBJ2-7, with D perhaps TRBD1 (6 bases). The material sequenced was blood. The CDR3 here is CASSSGTSTYEQYF. The CDR3 region has the DNA TGTGCCAGCAGTTCCGGGACAAGTACCTACGAGCAGTACTTC.